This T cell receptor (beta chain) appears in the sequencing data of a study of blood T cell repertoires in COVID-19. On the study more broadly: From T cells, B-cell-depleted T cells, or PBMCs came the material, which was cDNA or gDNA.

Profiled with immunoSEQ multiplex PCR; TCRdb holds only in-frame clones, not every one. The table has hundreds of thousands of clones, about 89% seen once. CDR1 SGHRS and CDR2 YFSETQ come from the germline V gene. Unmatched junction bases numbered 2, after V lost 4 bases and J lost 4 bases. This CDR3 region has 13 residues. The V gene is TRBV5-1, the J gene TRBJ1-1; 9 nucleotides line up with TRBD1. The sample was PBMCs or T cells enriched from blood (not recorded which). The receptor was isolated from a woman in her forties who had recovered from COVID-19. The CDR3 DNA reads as TGCGCCAGCAGCGCGGGACAGGGCACTGAAGCTTTCTTT. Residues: CASSAGQGTEAFF. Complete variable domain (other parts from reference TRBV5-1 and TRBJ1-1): KAGVTQTPRYLIKTRGQQVTLSCSPISGHRSVSWYQQTPGQGLQFLFEYFSETQRNKGNFPGRFSGRQFSNSRSEMNVSTLELGDSALYLCASSAGQGTEAFFGQGTRLTVV.